This TCR beta chain was obtained from a study of molecular identifiers for immune sequencing clone quantification. Via MiXCR, TCRdb re-called the PCR reads, giving one row per CDR3 protein. The profile shows more than 450,000 distinct CDR3 sequences, roughly a fifth of them singletons. In the case of this clonotype: Being one base from a much bigger clone, this may be a read error.

Naive CD8 T cells, phenotype CD8+CD4-CCR7+CD45RA+, were sorted. The sample was naive CD8+ T cells from blood, with Jurkat cell RNA spiked in. Indicated subset: FACS-sorted CD8+CD4-CCR7+CD45RA+ naive T cells. The source is a human donor in good health. Some libraries in this study had Jurkat cell RNA spiked in.

CDR3 nucleotides: TGCGGTGCTAGCCCCGGGAAGTACTTC. Translation: CGASPGKYF. The chain links TRBV20-1 to TRBJ2-7; TRBD2 is a possible D gene (5 bases). The CDR3 spans 9 residues. Germline V CDR1 and CDR2: DFQATT, SNEGSKA (reference sequence).